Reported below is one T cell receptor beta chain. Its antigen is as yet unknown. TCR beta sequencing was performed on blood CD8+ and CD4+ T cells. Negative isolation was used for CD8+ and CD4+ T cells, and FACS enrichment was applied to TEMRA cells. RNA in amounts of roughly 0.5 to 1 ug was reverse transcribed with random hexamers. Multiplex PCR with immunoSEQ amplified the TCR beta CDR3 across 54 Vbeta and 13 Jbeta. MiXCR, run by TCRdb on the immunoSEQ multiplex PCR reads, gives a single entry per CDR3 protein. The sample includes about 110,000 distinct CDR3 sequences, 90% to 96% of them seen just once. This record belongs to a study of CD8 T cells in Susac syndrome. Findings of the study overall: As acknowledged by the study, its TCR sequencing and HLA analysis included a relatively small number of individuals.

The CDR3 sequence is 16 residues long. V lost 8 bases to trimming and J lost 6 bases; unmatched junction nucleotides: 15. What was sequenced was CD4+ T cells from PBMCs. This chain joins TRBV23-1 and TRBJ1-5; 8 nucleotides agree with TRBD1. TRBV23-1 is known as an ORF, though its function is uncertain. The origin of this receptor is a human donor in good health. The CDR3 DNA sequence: TGCGCCAGCGTCGGACAGGGAAAAGTGGTGGGTCAGCCCCAGCATTTT. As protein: CASVGQGKVVGQPQHF.